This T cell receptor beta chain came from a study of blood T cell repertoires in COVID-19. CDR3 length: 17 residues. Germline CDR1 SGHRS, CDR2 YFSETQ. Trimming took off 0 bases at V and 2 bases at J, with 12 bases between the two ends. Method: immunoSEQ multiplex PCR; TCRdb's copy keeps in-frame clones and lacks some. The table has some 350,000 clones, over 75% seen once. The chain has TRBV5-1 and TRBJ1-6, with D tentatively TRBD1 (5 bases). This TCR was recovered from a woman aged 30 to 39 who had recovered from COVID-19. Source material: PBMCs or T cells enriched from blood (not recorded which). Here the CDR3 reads CASSLEGQGAYNSPLHF. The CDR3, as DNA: TGCGCCAGCAGCTTGGAGGGGCAGGGCGCCTATAATTCACCCCTCCACTTT.